The rows below give T cell receptor beta chains drawn from one sample of a study of control samples from healthy donors and cancer patients. The protocol was immunoSEQ multiplex PCR, while the TCRdb copy is restricted to in-frame clones and leaves out a portion. This sample has about 90,000 clones, with more than 80% found just once. Material: blood. The receptors shown here come from a woman aged 25 to 45 in good health. Each CDR3 is given with its conserved first and last residue. A D gene is named only where the DNA matches it firmly. The size entry is marked missing in some rows and otherwise reads once, few, many or a size class.

J gene	CDR3 length	clone size	D gene	V gene	CDR3 protein	CDR3 DNA
TRBJ1-2	12	NA	NA	TRBV5-1	CASSQGPDGYTF	TGCGCCAGCAGTCAGGGTCCGGATGGCTACACCTTC
TRBJ1-5	13	NA	TRBD1	TRBV6-5	CASGRGENQPQHF	TGTGCCAGCGGCAGGGGGGAAAATCAGCCCCAGCATTTT
TRBJ2-1	16	NA	TRBD1	TRBV12-5	CASGSTGVPSYNEQFF	TGTGCTAGTGGTTCAACAGGGGTACCCTCCTACAATGAGCAGTTCTTC
TRBJ1-1	16	NA	NA	TRBV19	CASSISGWNLNTEAFF	TGTGCCAGTAGTATCTCTGGTTGGAACTTGAACACTGAAGCTTTCTTT
TRBJ1-3	15	NA	TRBD1	TRBV2	CASTRQGSTGNTIYF	TGTGCCAGCACGCGACAGGGAAGCACTGGAAACACCATATATTTT
TRBJ2-6	16	NA	NA	TRBV10-2	CASSESRTAGANVLTF	TGCGCCAGCAGTGAGTCCCGAACAGCTGGGGCCAACGTCCTGACTTTC
TRBJ1-6	17	NA	TRBD1	TRBV19	CASSTGTGGPYNSPLHF	TGTGCCAGTAGTACCGGGACAGGGGGACCCTATAATTCACCCCTCCACTTT
TRBJ1-2	13	NA	NA	TRBV28	CASSLWGEYGYTF	TGTGCCAGCAGTTTATGGGGGGAGTATGGCTACACCTTC
TRBJ1-5	14	NA	TRBD1	TRBV6-5	CASSQGQGYQPQHF	TGTGCCAGCAGCCAGGGACAGGGGTACCAGCCCCAGCATTTT
TRBJ2-2	17	NA	NA	TRBV30	CAWSGYGGAFITGELFF	TGTGCCTGGAGCGGTTATGGGGGGGCCTTTATAACCGGGGAGCTGTTTTTT
TRBJ1-6	15	few	NA	TRBV2	CASSEDADYNSPLHF	TGTGCCAGCAGTGAAGATGCGGACTATAATTCACCCCTCCACTTT
TRBJ1-1	14	NA	NA	TRBV18	CASSPRDGNTEAFF	TGTGCCAGCTCACCACGGGACGGGAACACTGAAGCTTTCTTT
TRBJ1-1	13	NA	NA	TRBV29-1	CSVARPSNTEAFF	TGCAGCGTTGCCAGACCGTCGAACACTGAAGCTTTCTTT
TRBJ1-1	12	NA	NA	TRBV29-1	CSVERENTEAFF	TGCAGCGTTGAGAGGGAGAACACTGAAGCTTTCTTT
TRBJ2-5	13	NA	NA	TRBV10-3	CAISESTSETQYF	TGTGCCATCAGTGAGTCGACTTCAGAGACCCAGTACTTC